Following are 19 T cell receptor beta chains from one sample sequenced in a study of blood T cells in healthy people across ages. Combining a sample-barcoded 5' primer with a J-beta primer mix, a second PCR ran for about 7 to 12 cycles. TCRdb ran MiXCR on the 5' RACE reads and lists one entry per CDR3 protein. The sample holds over 700,000 distinct CDR3 sequences, 53% seen once. The sample consisted of blood. These receptor sequences come from a man of 80 years or more in good health.

V usage is TRBV29-1 and J usage is TRBJ2-5; unclear D gene. The DNA end lines up better with TRBJ2-1; the J call may be wrong. Germline CDR1 SQVTM, CDR2 ANQGSEA. The CDR3 runs 12 residues. The CDR3 coding sequence is TGCAGCGTTGAAAGGTTTCAGGAGACCCAGTTCTTC. This encodes CSVERFQETQFF.

This sequence joins TRBV27 and TRBJ1-2; D call uncertain. This CDR3 contains 13 residues. V lost 6 bases, J lost 6 bases, and 14 bases lay in between. Germline values: CDR1 MNHEY, CDR2 SMNVEV (reference sequence). CDR3 DNA sequence: TGTGCCAGCAGAGCAAGACACTCCGATGGCTACACCTTC. Amino acid sequence: CASRARHSDGYTF.

The rearrangement uses TRBV5-1 and TRBJ2-7; 9 positions agree with TRBD1. The CDR3 is 16 residues long. V lost 3 bases to trimming and J lost 2 bases; unmatched junction nucleotides: 9. Germline V gene sequence: CDR1 SGHRS, CDR2 YFSETQ. CDR3: CASSWGGTGLAYEQYF. The CDR3 DNA sequence: TGCGCCAGCAGCTGGGGAGGGACAGGGCTCGCCTACGAGCAGTACTTC. The complete variable domain, with remaining parts taken from reference TRBV5-1 and TRBJ2-7, reads KAGVTQTPRYLIKTRGQQVTLSCSPISGHRSVSWYQQTPGQGLQFLFEYFSETQRNKGNFPGRFSGRQFSNSRSEMNVSTLELGDSALYLCASSWGGTGLAYEQYFGPGTRLTVT.

This clonotype has just one count. V gene TRBV11-3 combines with J gene TRBJ2-5; TRBD2 is a possible D gene (5 bases). The CDR3 has 14 residues. V was trimmed by 1 base and J by 5 bases, leaving 11 bases between them. Germline CDR1 SGHNT, CDR2 YENEEA. In nucleotides, the CDR3 is TGTGCCAGCAGCTTAGGAGGGTTCGGCGAGACCCAGTACTTC. It yields the protein CASSLGGFGETQYF. Full variable domain (remainder filled in from reference TRBV11-3 and TRBJ2-5): EAGVVQSPRYKIIEKKQPVAFWCNPISGHNTLYWYLQNLGQGPELLIRYENEEAVDDSQLPKDRFSAERLKGVDSTLKIQPAELGDSAVYLCASSLGGFGETQYFGPGTRLLVL.

The V call is TRBV7-2, the J call TRBJ2-7, with 8 bases matching TRBD2. The CDR3 sequence is 13 residues long. Germline CDR1 is SGHTA and CDR2 is FQGNSA. The junction had 7 bases not matched to a gene; V was cut back by 5 bases and J by 7 bases. In nucleotides, the CDR3 is TGTGCCAGCAGCCCTCGGGGGGGCCTAGAGCAGTACTTC. This sequence encodes CASSPRGGLEQYF. Full variable domain (rest looked up from reference TRBV7-2 and TRBJ2-7): GAGVSQSPSNKVTEKGKDVELRCDPISGHTALYWYRQSLGQGLEFLIYFQGNSAPDKSGLPSDRFSAERTGGSVSTLTIQRTQQEDSAVYLCASSPRGGLEQYFGPGTRLTVT.

CDR3 sequence: CATSVSGANNEQFF. The CDR3 nucleotides read TGTGCCACCAGCGTCTCGGGAGCCAACAATGAGCAGTTCTTC. The J gene is TRBJ2-1, the V gene TRBV15; D might be TRBD2 (6 bases). The CDR3 loop spans 14 amino acids. In germline, CDR1 is LNHNV, CDR2 YYDKDF (reference sequence). The V end lost 5 bases, the J end lost 5 bases, and 13 bases lay between the germline ends. Looking up the rest from reference TRBV15 and TRBJ2-1 gives the full variable domain: DAMVIQNPRYQVTQFGKPVTLSCSQTLNHNVMYWYQQKSSQAPKLLFHYYDKDFNNEADTPDNFQSRRPNTSFCFLDIRSPGLGDTAMYLCATSVSGANNEQFFGPGTRLTVL.

V gene TRBV12-3 or TRBV12-4 combines with J gene TRBJ1-5; possibly TRBD1 for D (5 bases). V dropped 5 bases and J dropped 6 bases, with 20 bases sitting between them. The CDR3 is 16 residues long. This chain's CDR3 is CASSLSFGHLSQPQHF. The CDR3 DNA reads as TGTGCCAGCAGTCTTAGTTTTGGACACCTCTCTCAGCCCCAGCATTTT.

This clonotype was observed a few times. The chain employs TRBV5-1 and TRBJ2-1, with a weak D call TRBD2 (6 bases). This CDR3 has 15 amino acids. The V end lost 5 bases, the J end lost 9 bases, and 21 bases lay between the germline ends. Germline V CDR1 and CDR2: SGHRS, YFSETQ. Written as DNA, the CDR3 is TGCGCCAGCAGGGCCGGGACTCCCTGGCTCAGTGAGCAGTTCTTC. Translation gives CASRAGTPWLSEQFF.

The genes are TRBV7-9 and TRBJ2-7; D is possibly TRBD2 (5 bases). Trimming stripped 5 bases from V and 3 bases from J, with 17 bases between. Germline CDR1 reads SEHNR; CDR2 reads FQNEAQ (reference sequence). This CDR3 is 15 amino acids long. CDR3 DNA sequence: TGTGCCAGCAGCCCCCGGGGTCCGGAGGACTACGAGCAGTACTTC. This translates into CASSPRGPEDYEQYF.

The chain employs TRBV20-1 and TRBJ1-5, with D possibly matching TRBD1 (5 bases). V lost 7 bases and J 6 bases, leaving 16 bases between the germline ends. Germline V gives CDR1 DFQATT, CDR2 SNEGSKA (reference sequence). The CDR3 spans 13 residues. Written as DNA, the CDR3 is TGCAGTGTTCTTCATGGGCAGGGTCAGCCCCAGCATTTT. This sequence encodes CSVLHGQGQPQHF.

This rearrangement joins TRBV9 to TRBJ1-6; D is unresolved. There are 15 residues in the CDR3. CDR1 and CDR2 from the germline V gene are SGDLS and YYNGEE. Between the trimmed V and J ends, which lost 0 bases and 10 bases, there was a span of 14 bases. Here the CDR3 reads CASSVAWNSGSPLHF. The DNA for the CDR3 is TGTGCCAGCAGCGTAGCTTGGAACAGTGGGTCACCCCTCCACTTT.

The chain has TRBV6-5 and TRBJ2-5, with D perhaps TRBD2 (6 bases). Germline-derived CDR1 and CDR2 are MNHEY and SVGAGI. The CDR3 extends over 13 amino acids. The germline V and J ends were trimmed by 6 bases and 11 bases, with 19 bases remaining between them. CDR3 in DNA: TGTGCCAGCAGCCTTCTAGCGTCGAGGGAGCAGTACTTC. Amino acids: CASSLLASREQYF.

The CDR3 loop is CASSESSGSEKLFF. The CDR3 DNA reads TGTGCCAGCAGTGAATCTAGCGGCAGTGAAAAACTGTTTTTT. This chain links TRBV25-1 with TRBJ1-4; no clear D gene. In germline, CDR1 is MGHDK, CDR2 SYGVNS. This CDR3 contains 14 residues. The V end was cut by 1 base, the J end by 7 bases, with 10 bases between.

The chain uses TRBV20-1 and TRBJ1-2, with unresolved D. Trimming removed 3 bases at V and 2 bases at J, with 10 bases between. Germline V gives CDR1 DFQATT, CDR2 SNEGSKA (reference sequence). CDR3 size: 13 residues. In nucleotides, the CDR3 is TGCAGTGCTAGTAATATTGGGAACTATGGCTACACCTTC. This codes for CSASNIGNYGYTF.

This clonotype was detected a few times. The chain uses TRBV3-1 and TRBJ1-4; 9 nucleotides agree with TRBD1. The CDR3 runs to 17 residues. Germline CDR1 reads LGHDT; CDR2 reads YNNKEL (reference sequence). With 0 bases clipped from V and 3 bases from J, the junction kept 5 bases outside the gene matches. The CDR3 DNA sequence: TGTGCCAGCAGCCAAGAACTCGGACAGGGGTCTAATGAAAAACTGTTTTTT. Translated, it gives CASSQELGQGSNEKLFF.

This sequence joins TRBV5-1 and TRBJ1-1; 8 nucleotides match TRBD1. Germline V gene sequence: CDR1 SGHRS, CDR2 YFSETQ. The CDR3 is 15 amino acids. Germline trimming cut 3 bases from V and 3 bases from J; bases unmatched to any gene: 7. CDR3 sequence: CASSSAGGGYTEAFF. Here the CDR3 DNA reads TGCGCCAGCAGCTCCGCAGGGGGCGGGTACACTGAAGCTTTCTTT.

The J gene is TRBJ2-4, the V gene TRBV28, with 8 bases fitting TRBD1. The DNA end lines up better with TRBJ2-7; the J call may be wrong. CDR3 size: 15 residues. Per the germline V gene, CDR1 is MDHEN and CDR2 is SYDVKM. The DNA for the CDR3 is TGTGCCAGCAGTTTCGGACAGGGAGCGATGGGCGAGCAGTACTTC. Residues: CASSFGQGAMGEQYF.

This clonotype has more than one count but fewer than ten. The chain joins TRBV5-1 to TRBJ2-3, with unresolved D. Per germline, CDR1 SGHRS and CDR2 YFSETQ. The ends were cut back, 3 bases at V and 1 base at J, with 6 bases in the middle. The CDR3 is made up of 13 amino acids. CDR3 in DNA: TGCGCCAGCAGCTACGGTCGCACAGATACGCAGTATTTT. Translation gives CASSYGRTDTQYF.

This chain joins TRBV20-1 and TRBJ2-7, with D unresolved. This CDR3 is 10 amino acids long. V dropped 4 bases and J dropped 7 bases, with 8 bases sitting between them. Germline V CDR1 and CDR2: DFQATT, SNEGSKA (reference sequence). CDR3 DNA: TGCAGTGCTACCGACAATGAGCAGTACTTC. Amino acids: CSATDNEQYF.